This T cell receptor (beta chain) emerged from a study of T cell clones after liver transplantation. At the level of the study: Samples came from ITN030ST, which attempted immunosuppression withdrawal within 2 years of liver transplantation.

Germline V gene data show CDR1 as LNHDA and CDR2 as SQIVND (reference sequence). The V and J ends lost 8 bases and 7 bases respectively, with 11 bases between them. The length of the CDR3 is 12 residues. Assay: immunoSEQ multiplex PCR; the TCRdb copy retains only in-frame clones and omits some. The sample has about 75,000 clones, around four fifths seen once. Of note for this clone: Its antigen remains unidentified.

General study results and limits: Compared with third party-reactive sequences, donor-reactive ones declined more, independent of withdrawal success.

This rearrangement joins TRBV19 to TRBJ1-4; D is uncertain. This sample comprised CD4+ T cells from blood, obtained less than 50 months after liver transplant. The clonotype was recovered from a human patient who received a liver transplant. Some T cells may be the graft donor's. The CDR3 here is CASRRGAEKLFF. CDR3 DNA: TGTGCCAGTCGGCGGGGAGCTGAAAAACTGTTTTTT.